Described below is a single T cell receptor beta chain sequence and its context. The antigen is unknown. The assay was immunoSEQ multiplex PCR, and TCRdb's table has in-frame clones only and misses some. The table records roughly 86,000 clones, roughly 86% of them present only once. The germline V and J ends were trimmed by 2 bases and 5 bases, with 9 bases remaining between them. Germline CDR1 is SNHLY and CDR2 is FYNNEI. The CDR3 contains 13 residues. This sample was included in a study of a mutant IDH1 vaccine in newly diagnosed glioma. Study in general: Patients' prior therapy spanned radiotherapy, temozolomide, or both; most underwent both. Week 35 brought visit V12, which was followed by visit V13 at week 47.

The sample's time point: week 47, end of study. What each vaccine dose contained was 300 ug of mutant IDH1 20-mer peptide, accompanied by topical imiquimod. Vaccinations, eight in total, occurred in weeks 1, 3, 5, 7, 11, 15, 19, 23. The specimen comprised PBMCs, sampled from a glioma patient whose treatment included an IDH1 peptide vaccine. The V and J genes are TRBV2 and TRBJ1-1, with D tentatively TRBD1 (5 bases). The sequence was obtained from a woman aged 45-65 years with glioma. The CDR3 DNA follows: TGTGCCAGCAGTGAAAGGGGAGGAACTGAAGCTTTCTTT. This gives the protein CASSERGGTEAFF.